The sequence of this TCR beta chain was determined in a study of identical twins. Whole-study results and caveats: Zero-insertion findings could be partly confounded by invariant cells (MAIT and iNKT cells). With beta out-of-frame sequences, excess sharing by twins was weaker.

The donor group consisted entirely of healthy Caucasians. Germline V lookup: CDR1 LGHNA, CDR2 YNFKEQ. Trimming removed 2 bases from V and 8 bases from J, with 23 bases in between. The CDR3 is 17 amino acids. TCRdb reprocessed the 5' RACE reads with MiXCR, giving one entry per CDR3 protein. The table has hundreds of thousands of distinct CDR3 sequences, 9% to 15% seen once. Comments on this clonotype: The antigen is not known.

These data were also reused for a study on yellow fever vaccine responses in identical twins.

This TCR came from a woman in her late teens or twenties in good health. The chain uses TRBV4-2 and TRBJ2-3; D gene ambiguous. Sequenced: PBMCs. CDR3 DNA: TGTGCCAGCAGCCAAAATCAGTTCCAGACCCCAGACTCTACGCAGTATTTT. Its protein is CASSQNQFQTPDSTQYF.